These T cell receptor beta chains were read from a single sample in a study of chemoradiotherapy in HPV16-positive cancers. Libraries were prepared by immunoSEQ multiplex PCR; TCRdb keeps only in-frame clonotypes and omits some of them. This sample carries under 30,000 clones, less than 95% of them seen once, and the ten largest clones take roughly 2.8%. This specimen was acquired from a patient who underwent chemoradiotherapy. All receptors derive from a human donor with HPV-associated anogenital cancer. The CDR3 runs from the conserved cysteine through the conserved F or W. Clone size is given for some rows only: seen once, a few or many times, or a class if the clone is expanded.

V	J	size	CDR3
TRBV6-6	TRBJ2-7	NA	CASSPQGQGSYEQYF
TRBV19	TRBJ2-3	NA	CASSRTDTQYF
TRBV6-5	TRBJ2-1	once	CASSYSSSGVYNEQFF
TRBV29-1	TRBJ2-7	once	CSVEGDSGYEQYF
TRBV6-1	TRBJ2-4	NA	CASSEAYGGLIAKNIQYF
TRBV29-1	TRBJ2-3	NA	CSVRGLAESRTDTQYF
TRBV2	TRBJ2-3	NA	CASSATGGTDTQYF
TRBV7-9	TRBJ2-3	NA	CASSFGGTDTQYF
TRBV5-1	TRBJ2-7	once	CASSLAQHSYEQYF
TRBV6-5	TRBJ1-6	NA	CASRPTGIGSPLHF
TRBV5-1	TRBJ2-5	NA	CASSPGGAYQETQYF
TRBV5-1	TRBJ2-3	NA	CASSLRGPSLDTQYF
TRBV6-6	TRBJ2-7	NA	CASSARTSGRSYEQYF
TRBV4-1	TRBJ2-7	NA	CASSQVPSGSSYEQYF
TRBV6-1	TRBJ1-5	NA	CASTRVAGGNQPQHF
TRBV7-2	TRBJ1-2	NA	CASSLVGSGPGGGYGYTF
TRBV6-6	TRBJ1-5	NA	CASRPQGRSNQPQHF
TRBV7-9	TRBJ2-7	NA	CASSSTGVRNEQYF
TRBV6-5	TRBJ2-6	NA	CASSYSRTTGANVLTF
TRBV2	TRBJ1-2	once	CASSEEEGAWNYGYTF
TRBV28	TRBJ1-6	NA	CASTGSGLDSPLHF
TRBV4-1	TRBJ1-4	NA	CASSQDLAATNEKLFF
TRBV27	TRBJ1-2	NA	CASSLSLAGRDYGYTF
TRBV18	TRBJ2-5	NA	CASSATGFQETQYF
TRBV5-5	TRBJ2-2	few	CASSLGLAGGNTGELFF
TRBV30	TRBJ1-1	NA	CAWSVSVRNTEAFF
TRBV5-1	TRBJ1-1	NA	CASSAGTANTEAFF
TRBV28	TRBJ1-1	once	CASSRQGANTEAFF
TRBV13	TRBJ1-5	NA	CASSSSDRGDQPQHF
TRBV10-3	TRBJ2-7	NA	CATQDRLSYEQYF
TRBV19	TRBJ2-2	NA	CASSRLAGGTGELFF